The 18 T cell receptor beta chains listed next were all sequenced from one sample in a study of beta chain features in type 1 diabetes. Study-level findings and limits: In all four CD4+ subsets, TCRB CDR3 length was significantly, moderately reduced in type 1 diabetes.

The antigens for these receptors are not known. The sequenced template was cDNA made from the entire isolated RNA. TCRdb's copy holds only in-frame clones and misses some; the assay was immunoSEQ multiplex PCR. The data contain 300,000 or so clones, 14% of them singletons. Sample: naive CD4+ T cells from blood. These receptors were collected from a man aged 25-45 years with type 1 diabetes.

This clone was counted a few times. The chain joins TRBV28 to TRBJ1-5; D perhaps matches TRBD1 (6 bases). V was clipped by 6 bases and J by 11 bases, with 14 bases between them. CDR1 is MDHEN and CDR2 is SYDVKM in the germline V gene. The CDR3 is made up of 12 amino acids. In nucleotides, the CDR3 is TGTGCCAGCAGGGGGACAATGGAATCCCAGCATTTT. Its translation is CASRGTMESQHF.

This clone was observed a few times. This rearrangement joins TRBV2 to TRBJ1-2; D not resolved. V was trimmed by 6 bases and J by 3 bases, leaving 5 bases between them. The germline V gene has CDR1 SNHLY and CDR2 FYNNEI. The CDR3 is 11 amino acids. The chain's CDR3 is CASRADYGYTF. The CDR3 coding sequence is TGTGCCAGCAGGGCCGACTATGGCTACACCTTC. The full variable domain, in which reference TRBV2 and TRBJ1-2 provide the parts outside the CDR3, is EPEVTQTPSHQVTQMGQEVILRCVPISNHLYFYWYRQILGQKVEFLVSFYNNEISEKSEIFDDQFSVERPDGSNFTLKIRSTKLEDSAMYFCASRADYGYTFGSGTRLTVV.

This clone showed up just a few times. V usage is TRBV4-1 and J usage is TRBJ2-5, with D maybe TRBD1 (6 bases). V lost 0 bases and J 4 bases, leaving 12 bases between the germline ends. The CDR3 is 15 residues long. Germline CDR1 reads MGHRA; CDR2 reads YSYEKL. CDR3 loop: CASSQETGRRETQYF. The CDR3, as DNA: TGCGCCAGCAGCCAAGAAACAGGGCGGCGAGAGACCCAGTACTTC.

The rearrangement links TRBV9 to TRBJ1-1, with a tentative D call TRBD1 (6 bases). The CDR3 runs 14 residues. CDR1 and CDR2 from the germline V gene are SGDLS and YYNGEE. Trimming took 3 bases from V and 0 from J, leaving 9 bases between them. This chain's CDR3 is CASSATGMNTEAFF. CDR3 sequence (DNA): TGTGCCAGCAGCGCAACAGGGATGAACACTGAAGCTTTCTTT.

J is TRBJ2-7 and V is TRBV13; 12 bases align to TRBD2. Trimming cost V 5 bases and J 0 bases; bases outside gene matches: 5. This CDR3 region has 16 residues. CDR1 and CDR2 (germline): PRHDT, FYEKMQ (reference sequence). The CDR3 DNA follows: TGTGCCAGCAGCCCGAGGACTAGCGGGAACTCCTACGAGCAGTACTTC. This sequence encodes CASSPRTSGNSYEQYF. The variable domain in full, with the rest retrieved from reference TRBV13 and TRBJ2-7, is AAGVIQSPRHLIKEKRETATLKCYPIPRHDTVYWYQQGPGQDPQFLISFYEKMQSDKGSIPDRFSAQQFSDYHSELNMSSLELGDSALYFCASSPRTSGNSYEQYFGPGTRLTVT.

The chain employs TRBV11-2 and TRBJ2-2, with a weak D call TRBD2 (5 bases). Per germline, CDR1 SGHAT and CDR2 FQNNGV. This CDR3 contains 13 residues. Trimming left V 4 bases short and J 7 bases short, with 10 bases between. The CDR3 bases are TGTGCCAGCAGCTCTCCCCGGGGCGGGGAGCTGTTTTTT. Its protein product is CASSSPRGGELFF.

A few counts support this clone. The chain couples TRBV30 to TRBJ2-1; 10 nucleotides line up with TRBD2. The junction had 8 bases not matched to a gene; V was cut back by 2 bases and J by 4 bases. Germline V CDR1 and CDR2: GTSNPN, SVGIG (reference sequence). The CDR3 runs to 16 residues. CDR3 residues: CAWSSSGSRGYNEQFF. CDR3 sequence (DNA): TGTGCCTGGAGTTCTAGCGGGAGTAGGGGGTACAATGAGCAGTTCTTC.

The table lists this clone with a few counts. This rearrangement joins TRBV7-9 to TRBJ1-5; TRBD1 agrees at 7 bases. The CDR3 covers 12 residues. Germline loops: CDR1 SEHNR, CDR2 FQNEAQ (reference sequence). V dropped 10 bases and J dropped 3; count of bases not matched to a gene: 3. CDR3: CATGQTNQPQHF. DNA for the CDR3: TGTGCCACGGGACAGACCAATCAGCCCCAGCATTTT.

The V call is TRBV25-1, the J call TRBJ1-1, with TRBD1 matching 7 bases. The V gene end was trimmed by 4 bases and the J gene end by 1 base; junction bases not matched to a gene: 0. The CDR3 is 13 amino acids. Germline CDR1 reads MGHDK; CDR2 reads SYGVNS. CDR3 nucleotide sequence: TGTGCCAGCAGTGGACAGGGGAACACTGAAGCTTTCTTT. Amino acid sequence: CASSGQGNTEAFF.

The V call is TRBV5-4, the J call TRBJ2-7; TRBD2 matches 15 bases. Germline lookup yields CDR1 SGHNT and CDR2 YYREEE (reference sequence). J lost 6 bases, V lost 4 bases, and 8 bases had no gene match. The CDR3 covers 16 residues. The DNA of the CDR3 is TGTGCCAGCAGCGCTGGGACTAGCGGGAGGTTCGGCGAGCAGTACTTC. Encoded protein: CASSAGTSGRFGEQYF.

The sample holds a few counts of this clone. The chain uses TRBV5-1 and TRBJ2-1; 7 nucleotides agree with TRBD1. Unmatched junction bases numbered 6, after V lost 4 bases and J lost 5 bases. The CDR3 consists of 14 residues. The germline gives CDR1 SGHRS, CDR2 YFSETQ. CDR3 residues: CASSPFGQDNEQFF. CDR3 coding DNA: TGCGCCAGCAGCCCTTTCGGACAGGACAATGAGCAGTTCTTC.

This clone came up a few times. The chain joins TRBV18 to TRBJ2-7; 9 positions match TRBD1. This CDR3 has 15 residues. Germline lookup yields CDR1 KGHSH and CDR2 LQKENI. After removal of 1 base from V and 3 bases from J, the junction contained 4 bases not matched to a gene. CDR3 coding DNA: TGTGCCAGCTCACCACGGGGACAGGGCAACTACGAGCAGTACTTC. Protein sequence: CASSPRGQGNYEQYF.

This clone was counted between two and nine times. For the CDR3, the DNA is TGCGCCAGCACCCCACTAAGCGGGAGTCATTACGAGCAGTACTTC. Amino acid sequence: CASTPLSGSHYEQYF. The chain employs TRBV5-1 and TRBJ2-7; 8 bases line up with TRBD2. CDR3 length: 15 amino acids. V gave up 6 bases and J gave up 4 bases; unmatched junction bases: 12. Germline-derived CDR1 and CDR2 are SGHRS and YFSETQ.

The table lists this clone with a few counts. This sequence joins TRBV9 and TRBJ1-1, with 10 bases aligning to TRBD1. From germline, CDR1 is SGDLS and CDR2 YYNGEE. The CDR3 contains 14 residues. The V and J ends lost 3 bases and 5 bases, in that order; junction bases with no gene match: 4. Written as DNA, the CDR3 is TGTGCCAGCAGCGCCAGGGACAGGGGAACTGAAGCTTTCTTT. Residues: CASSARDRGTEAFF. The full variable domain, in which reference TRBV9 and TRBJ1-1 provide the parts outside the CDR3, is DSGVTQTPKHLITATGQRVTLRCSPRSGDLSVYWYQQSLDQGLQFLIQYYNGEERAKGNILERFSAQQFPDLHSELNLSSLELGDSALYFCASSARDRGTEAFFGQGTRLTVV.

This chain links TRBV2 with TRBJ2-5, with TRBD1 identical over 10 bases. J was trimmed by 6 bases and V by 4 bases; bases with no gene match: 5. This CDR3 comprises 14 residues. Germline CDR1 SNHLY, CDR2 FYNNEI. The CDR3 DNA reads as TGTGCCAGCAGTGGACAGGGGGCTATGAAGACCCAGTACTTC. Translated: CASSGQGAMKTQYF. Variable domain in full (rest from reference TRBV2 and TRBJ2-5): EPEVTQTPSHQVTQMGQEVILRCVPISNHLYFYWYRQILGQKVEFLVSFYNNEISEKSEIFDDQFSVERPDGSNFTLKIRSTKLEDSAMYFCASSGQGAMKTQYFGPGTRLLVL.

The V and J genes are TRBV9 and TRBJ2-1; TRBD1 aligns across 9 bases. The V gene's germline CDR1 is SGDLS and CDR2 YYNGEE. With V trimmed by 2 bases and J by 5 bases, 5 bases remained unmatched. CDR3 length: 15 amino acids. CDR3 nucleotide sequence: TGTGCCAGCAGCGTTGGGACAGGGTCCCACAATGAGCAGTTCTTC. Protein: CASSVGTGSHNEQFF.

DNA of the CDR3: TGTGCCAGCAGCTTCAACCCGCTCGGGTACCAAGAGACCCAGTACTTC. Amino acid sequence: CASSFNPLGYQETQYF. The rearrangement links TRBV7-9 to TRBJ2-5, with unresolved D. From germline, CDR1 is SEHNR and CDR2 FQNEAQ (reference sequence). The CDR3 runs to 16 residues. V lost 3 bases and J lost 0, with 14 bases in between.

The chain couples TRBV9 to TRBJ1-2; 7 positions agree with TRBD1. CDR3 length equals 16 residues. Per the germline V gene, CDR1 is SGDLS and CDR2 is YYNGEE. V was clipped by 0 bases and J by 3 bases; unmatched bases: 8. CDR3 residues: CASSVGPQGMDYGYTF. CDR3 in DNA: TGTGCCAGCAGCGTAGGACCACAGGGGATGGACTATGGCTACACCTTC.